Below, 29 T cell receptor beta chains from the same sample are listed, as sequenced in a study of blood T cells in healthy people across ages. Next came a second PCR, run for roughly 6 to 11 cycles, which used a sample-barcoded 5' primer along with a J-beta primer mix. Each CDR3 protein is one row after TCRdb ran MiXCR on the 5' RACE reads. The sample has about 1.4 million distinct CDR3 sequences, almost 60% seen once. Sequenced: blood. These receptors originate from a man between 18 and 29 years old in good health.

This clonotype was seen a few times. V and J are TRBV6-1 and TRBJ2-1; D gene unclear. Germline V CDR1 and CDR2: MNHNS, SASEGT. The ends were cut back, 4 bases at V and 0 bases at J, with 7 bases in the middle. CDR3 length: 14 amino acids. CDR3 protein: CASSAESSYNEQFF. The CDR3 DNA is TGTGCCAGCAGTGCGGAGAGCTCCTACAATGAGCAGTTCTTC.

This clonotype was found a few times. The chain joins TRBV29-1 to TRBJ2-3; 10 bases agree with TRBD2. CDR1 is SQVTM, CDR2 ANQGSEA, per germline. The CDR3 is made up of 16 amino acids. J was trimmed by 5 bases and V by 3 bases; bases with no gene match: 11. DNA for the CDR3: TGCAGCGTTGACGGGCTAGCGGGAGCCCCGAAAGATACGCAGTATTTT. Translating it yields CSVDGLAGAPKDTQYF.

The sample holds a few counts of this clonotype. V and J are TRBV12-3 or TRBV12-4 and TRBJ1-1; unclear D gene. Trimming stripped 6 bases from V and 0 bases from J, with 14 bases between. The CDR3 has 15 amino acids. This CDR3 is CASSRPTGMNTEAFF. CDR3 DNA: TGTGCCAGCAGCCGACCGACCGGCATGAACACTGAAGCTTTCTTT.

The sample holds a few counts of this clonotype. The chain uses TRBV29-1 and TRBJ1-2; D remains ambiguous. CDR1 SQVTM and CDR2 ANQGSEA come from the germline V gene. V gave up 5 bases and J gave up 4 bases, with 14 bases separating them. This CDR3 has 13 residues. CDR3 region: CSVWAGGGYGYTF. The CDR3 DNA follows: TGCAGCGTTTGGGCAGGTGGTGGCTATGGCTACACCTTC.

A few counts support this clonotype. J is TRBJ2-7 and V is TRBV10-3, with 9 bases that match TRBD1. J gave up 1 base and V 5 bases, and 9 bases lay outside the gene matches. Germline CDR1 reads ENHRY; CDR2 reads SYGVKD. The CDR3 extends over 16 amino acids. CDR3 loop: CAISPGQGLLSYEQYF. As DNA, the CDR3 is TGTGCCATCAGTCCGGGACAGGGTCTCCTATCCTACGAGCAGTACTTC.

The chain is built from TRBV7-2 and TRBJ2-7; D may be TRBD1 or TRBD2 (5 bases each). There are 15 residues in the CDR3. The V and J ends lost 2 bases and 7 bases respectively, with 18 bases between them. Germline CDR1 and CDR2: SGHTA and FQGNSA. The CDR3 sequence is CASSLLAGQPGEQYF. The DNA for the CDR3 is TGTGCCAGCAGCTTATTGGCAGGGCAACCGGGGGAGCAGTACTTC.

On this clonotype itself: This may come from a read error, since a much larger clone is one base off. The rearrangement joins TRBV16 to TRBJ1-2; D is perhaps TRBD1 (5 bases). The CDR3 totals 16 residues. Germline V gene data show CDR1 as KGHSY and CDR2 as FQNENV. Trimming took 4 bases from V and 4 from J, leaving 19 bases between them. CDR3 DNA sequence: TGTGCCAGCAGCCTATTATGGCAGGGTCTGGGCTATGGCTACACCTTC. The encoded protein is CASSLLWQGLGYGYTF.

The chain recombines TRBV10-3 with TRBJ2-1, with 7 bases identical to TRBD2. Trimming took 5 bases from V and 3 from J; bases not matched to a gene: 4. CDR1 ENHRY and CDR2 SYGVKD come from the germline V gene. The CDR3 contains 14 residues. As DNA, the CDR3 is TGTGCCATCAGTCCTCGGGGGGTCTACAATGAGCAGTTCTTC. Translation: CAISPRGVYNEQFF.

Comments on this clonotype: A much larger clone lies one base from this, so it may be a read error. The V and J genes are TRBV20-1 and TRBJ2-7, with a weak D call TRBD1 (5 bases). CDR3 length: 12 residues. V shed 6 bases and J shed 7 bases, with 16 bases lying between them. The V gene's germline CDR1 is DFQATT and CDR2 SNEGSKA (reference sequence). The CDR3 region is CSARLTEVEQYF. The DNA for the CDR3 is TGCAGTGCCAGGCTGACAGAGGTTGAGCAGTACTTC.

This clonotype was counted only a few times. The chain carries TRBV10-3 and TRBJ2-1, with TRBD2 identical over 8 bases. Germline CDR1 ENHRY, CDR2 SYGVKD. V gave up 0 bases and J gave up 2 bases; unmatched junction bases: 3. CDR3 length: 16 residues. The CDR3 DNA is TGTGCCATCAGTGAGTCGATAGCGGGGACCTACAATGAGCAGTTCTTC. Its translation: CAISESIAGTYNEQFF.

CDR3 protein: CASSENQGEYGANVLTF. The CDR3 DNA sequence: TGTGCCAGCAGTGAAAACCAGGGGGAGTATGGGGCCAACGTCCTGACTTTC. The rearrangement uses TRBV6-1 and TRBJ2-6; 7 nucleotides align to TRBD1. CDR3 length equals 17 residues. Germline loops: CDR1 MNHNS, CDR2 SASEGT. Trimming at V came to 2 bases and at J to 3 bases, leaving 7 bases not matched to a gene.

This clonotype has only a few counts. This sequence joins TRBV29-1 and TRBJ2-5, with D possibly being TRBD1 (5 bases). V was cut by 2 bases and J by 3 bases, with 10 bases left in between. Germline V lookup: CDR1 SQVTM, CDR2 ANQGSEA. The length of the CDR3 is 13 residues. The CDR3 reads CSVERQNEETQYF. In nucleotides, the CDR3 is TGCAGCGTTGAACGACAGAATGAAGAGACCCAGTACTTC.

The chain uses TRBV28 and TRBJ1-1; D ambiguous. V lost 7 bases to trimming and J lost 1 base, with 7 bases between them. The CDR3 covers 12 residues. Germline assignment: CDR1 MDHEN and CDR2 SYDVKM. The CDR3: CASKSSNTEAFF. CDR3 nucleotide sequence: TGTGCCAGCAAGTCATCGAACACTGAAGCTTTCTTT.

J is TRBJ2-7 and V is TRBV20-1; the D gene is possibly TRBD2 (5 bases). The CDR3 is 15 amino acids. Trimming stripped 0 bases from V and 4 bases from J, with 16 bases between. CDR1 and CDR2 from the germline V gene are DFQATT and SNEGSKA (reference sequence). In DNA form, the CDR3 reads TGCAGTGCTAGAGATCGTTGGTCAGGAGGATACGAGCAGTACTTC. Amino acids: CSARDRWSGGYEQYF.

The chain links TRBV24-1 to TRBJ2-1; tentatively, D is TRBD1 (6 bases). The V gene lost 4 bases and the J gene lost 9 bases, with 15 bases spanning the gap. The CDR3 spans 14 residues. Germline V gene data show CDR1 as KGHDR and CDR2 as SFDVKD. CDR3 amino acids: CATSDWKVGGEQFF. The CDR3 DNA reads TGTGCCACCAGTGACTGGAAGGTAGGGGGTGAGCAGTTCTTC.

Ten or more counts support this clonotype. The chain links TRBV10-1 to TRBJ2-5, with a weak D call TRBD2 (6 bases). The CDR3 consists of 13 residues. CDR1 and CDR2 from the germline V gene are WNHNN and SYGVQD (reference sequence). V was shortened by 4 bases and J by 3 bases, with 9 bases between the two germline ends. CDR3 region: CASSGAGKETQYF. CDR3 DNA: TGCGCCAGCAGTGGTGCGGGGAAAGAGACCCAGTACTTC.

The J gene is TRBJ2-7, the V gene TRBV6-5, with 13 bases identical to TRBD2. With 6 bases clipped from V and 2 bases from J, the junction kept 4 bases outside the gene matches. CDR3 size: 15 residues. The germline V gene encodes CDR1 MNHEY and CDR2 SVGAGI. The CDR3 DNA reads as TGTGCCAGCAGCCGACTAGCGGGAGGTCCCTACGAGCAGTACTTC. This codes for CASSRLAGGPYEQYF.

This clonotype was seen only once. A read error may account for a junction end that differs from germline. The chain employs TRBV11-2 and TRBJ2-1; D is unresolved. CDR3 size: 13 residues. Germline loops: CDR1 SGHAT, CDR2 FQNNGV. CDR3 loop: CAVRPLSHNEQFF. The DNA of the CDR3 is TGTGCAGTTAGGCCTCTCTCCCACAATGAGCAGTTCTTC.

The V and J genes are TRBV14 and TRBJ2-1; unclear D gene. The V gene's germline CDR1 is SGHDN and CDR2 FVKESK. V gave up 0 bases and J gave up 4 bases, with 10 bases separating them. The CDR3 has 15 residues. The CDR3 here is CASSQDRRLYNEQFF. For the CDR3, the DNA is TGTGCCAGCAGCCAAGATCGCAGGCTTTACAATGAGCAGTTCTTC.

This clonotype was observed once. This chain uses TRBV4-1 with TRBJ1-1, with a possible D match to TRBD1 (5 bases). The CDR3 runs to 18 residues. Germline CDR1 and CDR2: MGHRA and YSYEKL. V lost 1 base and J 2 bases, leaving 20 bases between the germline ends. The CDR3 region has the DNA TGCGCCAGCAGCCAAGTAGGGGTTCCCCCCGCAGCTAACACTGAAGCTTTCTTT. This gives the protein CASSQVGVPPAANTEAFF.

This chain connects TRBV6-6 to TRBJ2-4; TRBD1 matches 8 bases. Germline CDR1 is MNHNY and CDR2 is SVGAGI (reference sequence). The V and J ends lost 8 bases and 9 bases, in that order; junction bases with no gene match: 3. The CDR3 runs 11 residues. The CDR3 protein is CASRQGSIQYF. CDR3 DNA sequence: TGTGCCAGCCGACAGGGGAGCATTCAGTACTTC.

The V call is TRBV27, the J call TRBJ2-7; D gene unclear. Germline lookup yields CDR1 MNHEY and CDR2 SMNVEV (reference sequence). The V gene lost 2 bases and the J gene lost 3 bases, with 14 bases spanning the gap. The CDR3 is 15 amino acids. The CDR3 here is CASSLGDEKYYEQYF. The CDR3 DNA reads as TGTGCCAGCAGTTTAGGTGACGAGAAGTACTACGAGCAGTACTTC.

The V and J genes are TRBV9 and TRBJ2-7; TRBD2 matches 12 bases. The junction had 4 bases not matched to a gene; V was cut back by 0 bases and J by 3 bases. From germline, CDR1 is SGDLS and CDR2 YYNGEE. The CDR3 loop spans 16 amino acids. CDR3 loop: CASSVAGTSGFYEQYF. DNA for the CDR3: TGTGCCAGCAGCGTAGCCGGGACTAGCGGGTTCTACGAGCAGTACTTC.

V usage is TRBV7-9 and J usage is TRBJ2-7; D unclear. The CDR3 sequence is 14 residues long. CDR1 and CDR2 (germline): SEHNR, FQNEAQ (reference sequence). The germline V and J ends were trimmed by 0 bases and 3 bases, with 9 bases remaining between them. CDR3 residues: CASSLAGFDYEQYF. The CDR3 DNA follows: TGTGCCAGCAGCTTAGCTGGTTTCGACTACGAGCAGTACTTC. Full variable domain (outside the CDR3, taken from reference TRBV7-9 and TRBJ2-7): DTGVSQNPRHKITKRGQNVTFRCDPISEHNRLYWYRQTLGQGPEFLTYFQNEAQLEKSRLLSDRFSAERPKGSFSTLEIQRTEQGDSAMYLCASSLAGFDYEQYFGPGTRLTVT.

Concerning this clonotype itself: As the CDR3 is not closed by the conserved phenylalanine or tryptophan, this likely results from a read error. The chain joins TRBV7-9 to TRBJ2-7; no firm D call. The ends were cut back, 5 bases at V and 3 bases at J, with 5 bases in the middle. Germline V gene data show CDR1 as SEHNR and CDR2 as FQNEAQ (reference sequence). This CDR3 is built from 11 residues. The CDR3 region has the DNA TGTGCCAGCAGCGTAGACTACGAGCAGTACATC. Translated, it gives CASSVDYEQYI.

The chain has TRBV4-3 and TRBJ2-6; D unresolved. Trimming removed 0 bases from V and 4 bases from J, with 4 bases in between. From germline, CDR1 is LGHNA and CDR2 YSLEER. The CDR3 is 14 amino acids. The CDR3 sequence: CASSQDLGANVLTF. The CDR3 DNA reads as TGCGCCAGCAGCCAAGATCTCGGGGCCAACGTCCTGACTTTC.

This clonotype was observed many times. The CDR3 loop is CSVPTSGRYNEQFF. Here the CDR3 DNA reads TGCAGCGTCCCTACTAGCGGGAGATACAATGAGCAGTTCTTC. The chain combines TRBV29-1 with TRBJ2-1; TRBD2 matches at 11 bases. The V gene end was trimmed by 6 bases and the J gene end by 4 bases; junction bases not matched to a gene: 5. Germline V gives CDR1 SQVTM, CDR2 ANQGSEA. The CDR3 totals 14 residues.

V is TRBV12-3 or TRBV12-4 and J is TRBJ2-5; 10 positions match TRBD2. The V segment lost 4 bases and the J segment 0 bases; nucleotides outside the gene matches: 8. This CDR3 has 17 residues. CDR3 protein: CASSSGTSVQYQETQYF. CDR3 in DNA: TGTGCCAGCAGTTCGGGGACTAGCGTTCAGTACCAAGAGACCCAGTACTTC.

In its sample, this clonotype was seen many times. This chain links TRBV4-2 with TRBJ1-5, with 8 bases matching TRBD1. The CDR3 totals 14 residues. V lost 4 bases and J lost 7; bases outside the gene matches: 6. In germline, CDR1 is LGHNA, CDR2 YNFKEQ. DNA of the CDR3: TGTGCCAGCAGCCCCCGACAGGGGTCACAGCCCCAGCATTTT. As protein: CASSPRQGSQPQHF.